This record concerns one T cell receptor (beta chain) sequence. The antigen remains undetermined. The CDR3 has 13 residues. The ends lost 2 bases at V and 5 bases at J; junction bases unmatched: 1. Per the germline V gene, CDR1 is SGHTA and CDR2 is FQGNSA. This sample is drawn from a study of blood T cells in healthy people across ages. Whole-study findings and limits: Naive CD4+ cell counts and diversity both ran higher in long-lived than in aged donors.

PCR was performed a second time for roughly 7 to 12 cycles using a sample-barcoded 5' primer and a J-beta primer mix. Via MiXCR, TCRdb re-called the 5' RACE reads, giving one row per CDR3 protein. The profile covers fewer than 650,000 distinct CDR3 sequences, with about a quarter appearing a single time and about 3.9% taken by the ten largest. A further study also used this sample, focusing on T cells of mothers and their children.

Sequenced input: blood. This chain links TRBV7-2 with TRBJ2-3; TRBD2 aligns across 7 bases. This clonotype was sampled from a boy younger than 10 in good health. CDR3 residues: CASSLQREDTQYF. For the CDR3, the DNA is TGTGCCAGCAGCTTACAGCGGGAAGATACGCAGTATTTT.